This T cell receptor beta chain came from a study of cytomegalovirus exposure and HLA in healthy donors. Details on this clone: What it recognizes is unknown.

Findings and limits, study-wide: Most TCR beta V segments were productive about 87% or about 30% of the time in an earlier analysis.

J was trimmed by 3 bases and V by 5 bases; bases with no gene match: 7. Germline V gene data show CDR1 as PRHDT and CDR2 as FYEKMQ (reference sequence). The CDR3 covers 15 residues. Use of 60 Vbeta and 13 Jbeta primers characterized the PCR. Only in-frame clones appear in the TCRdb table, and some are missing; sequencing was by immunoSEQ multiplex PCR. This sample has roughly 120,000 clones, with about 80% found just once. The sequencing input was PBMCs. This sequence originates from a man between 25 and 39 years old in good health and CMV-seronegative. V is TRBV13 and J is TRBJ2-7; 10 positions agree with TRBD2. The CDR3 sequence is CASSRPSGGNYEQYF. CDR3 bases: TGTGCCAGCAGCCGACCTAGCGGGGGCAACTACGAGCAGTACTTC.